A selection of T cell receptor beta chains follows, all from one sample in a study of metastatic and nonmetastatic thyroid tumors. Through MiXCR, TCRdb re-clonotyped the PCR reads. Counted here are tens of thousands of clones, approximately 15% occurring once; the ten biggest clones make up 6.9%. The sequenced sample consisted of blood. All receptors come from a female donor with papillary thyroid cancer or a benign thyroid nodule (not recorded which). Some clones in this sample may be carry-over from other donors' samples. Both conserved end residues are part of each CDR3. The order of the fields is V gene, D gene, J gene, CDR3 protein. The D gene is left open where the match is weak.

V: TRBV12-3/TRBV12-4; D: .; J: TRBJ1-2; CDR3: CASSLDGNYGYTF
V: TRBV3-1; D: .; J: TRBJ1-2; CDR3: CASSPTTGAWGYTF
V: TRBV5-1; D: .; J: TRBJ2-1; CDR3: CASSLAGVLSPHNEQFF
V: TRBV9; D: .; J: TRBJ1-5; CDR3: CASSLWEGDPQHF
V: TRBV5-1; D: TRBD1; J: TRBJ2-1; CDR3: CASCLQGALYNEQFF
V: TRBV27; D: .; J: TRBJ1-2; CDR3: CASSGKGLDGYTF
V: TRBV10-2; D: .; J: TRBJ2-3; CDR3: CASRGSEAQYF
V: TRBV20-1; D: TRBD2; J: TRBJ2-7; CDR3: CSARVTSGSSYEQYF
V: TRBV19; D: TRBD2; J: TRBJ2-3; CDR3: CASRRTSGSYTQYF
V: TRBV20-1; D: TRBD1; J: TRBJ1-1; CDR3: CSARGWTGWLSSAAFF
V: TRBV2; D: TRBD1; J: TRBJ1-2; CDR3: CVSSEGLSAGGCYTF
V: TRBV4-3; D: TRBD1; J: TRBJ1-2; CDR3: CASSQSAGGFYGYTF
V: TRBV7-9; D: .; J: TRBJ1-2; CDR3: CASSLSGLGYTF
V: TRBV4-1; D: TRBD1; J: TRBJ2-6; CDR3: CASSQVSTGVAGANVLTF
V: TRBV12-3/TRBV12-4; D: .; J: TRBJ1-1; CDR3: CASSFRGYEAFF
V: TRBV5-5; D: .; J: TRBJ2-3; CDR3: CASSLVPTDTQYF
V: TRBV7-2; D: TRBD2; J: TRBJ2-1; CDR3: CASSLGTSGYNEQFF
V: TRBV6-1; D: .; J: TRBJ1-1; CDR3: CASSEFGVNTEAFF
V: TRBV2; D: .; J: TRBJ1-5; CDR3: CASSESRGNQPQHF
V: TRBV5-6; D: .; J: TRBJ1-5; CDR3: CASSLANQGRPWHF
V: TRBV5-1; D: TRBD1; J: TRBJ2-5; CDR3: CASSRGQAIKAQYF
V: TRBV6-2/TRBV6-3; D: TRBD2; J: TRBJ2-2; CDR3: CASSLSGRDTGELFF
V: TRBV20-1; D: .; J: TRBJ1-1; CDR3: CSASDILNTEAFF
V: TRBV6-1; D: .; J: TRBJ2-4; CDR3: CASSYLNIQYF
V: TRBV7-3; D: .; J: TRBJ2-7; CDR3: CASSFSGQCPYEQYF
V: TRBV28; D: .; J: TRBJ2-3; CDR3: CASSSQSSRAVTDTQYF
V: TRBV11-2; D: TRBD2; J: TRBJ2-2; CDR3: CASSVIGRTDDGELFF
V: TRBV7-9; D: .; J: TRBJ2-1; CDR3: CASSSTLNEQFF
V: TRBV2; D: TRBD1; J: TRBJ1-5; CDR3: CASSEDRQFFVPGTGNQPQHF
V: TRBV6-1; D: TRBD2; J: TRBJ2-7; CDR3: CASRGGSYEQYF
V: TRBV5-5; D: TRBD1; J: TRBJ1-1; CDR3: CASSTDRAAFF
V: TRBV20-1; D: TRBD1; J: TRBJ2-3; CDR3: CSARRQGGSDTQYF
V: TRBV7-2; D: .; J: TRBJ2-1; CDR3: CASSLAVRPAYNEQFF
V: TRBV7-2; D: .; J: TRBJ2-2; CDR3: CASSSIGYTGELFF
V: TRBV6-4; D: .; J: TRBJ2-3; CDR3: CASSDGTSTDTQYF
V: TRBV6-2/TRBV6-3; D: .; J: TRBJ1-4; CDR3: CASSPSDEKLFF